The 2 T cell receptor beta chains presented below share a single source sample, sequenced in a study of blood T cell repertoires in COVID-19. Here immunoSEQ multiplex PCR was the method, and the copy in TCRdb shows in-frame clones only, minus some. The data contain around 86,000 clones, 85% of them singletons. The sequencing input was peripheral blood. The receptor source for this set is a man older than 75 with acute or convalescent COVID-19.

V and J are TRBV27 and TRBJ2-2, with 7 bases matching TRBD1. The germline V gene has CDR1 MNHEY and CDR2 SMNVEV (reference sequence). V shed 6 bases, J shed 2 bases, and the junction held 9 bases outside the gene matches. This CDR3 contains 16 residues. As DNA, the CDR3 is TGTGCCAGCAGGGGTATGACAGGGCGAAACACCGGGGAGCTGTTTTTT. This sequence encodes CASRGMTGRNTGELFF.

The rearrangement joins TRBV9 to TRBJ1-1, with unresolved D. V lost 3 bases and J lost 6, with 18 bases in between. CDR3 length: 15 amino acids. CDR1 and CDR2 (germline): SGDLS, YYNGEE. This CDR3 reads CASSAARGNSAEAFF. DNA of the CDR3: TGTGCCAGCAGCGCCGCGCGAGGGAACAGCGCTGAAGCTTTCTTT. The full variable domain, its missing parts supplied by reference TRBV9 and TRBJ1-1, is DSGVTQTPKHLITATGQRVTLRCSPRSGDLSVYWYQQSLDQGLQFLIQYYNGEERAKGNILERFSAQQFPDLHSELNLSSLELGDSALYFCASSAARGNSAEAFFGQGTRLTVV.